These T cell receptor beta chains were read from a single sample in a study of response to subunit inactivated influenza vaccine. TCRdb ran MiXCR on the RT-PCR reads and lists one entry per CDR3 protein. This sample has 430,000 or so distinct CDR3 sequences, with 10% to 11% found just once. The starting material was PBMCs from blood, obtained roughly 45 days after vaccination. These receptors were obtained from a middle-aged man who received an inactivated influenza vaccine. Each CDR3 is given without its conserved first and last residue. Each record gives: V gene, J gene, CDR3 protein.

TRBV7-2	TRBJ2-1	ASSQGERREQF
TRBV9	TRBJ2-3	ASSVGGDTQY
TRBV12-3/TRBV12-4	TRBJ1-1	ASSSRTGATEAF
TRBV20-1	TRBJ1-1	SARDGRGPTEAF
TRBV15	TRBJ2-2	ATSRDIGLVGELF
TRBV20-1	TRBJ2-1	SARSVSNEQF
TRBV30	TRBJ2-5	AWSVSGGRPQY
TRBV3-1	TRBJ2-3	ASSQSLMAGLTDTQY
TRBV14	TRBJ2-5	ASSGGSGVETQY
TRBV5-1	TRBJ2-7	ASAQGGGQGDYEQY
TRBV27	TRBJ1-4	ASSLSTRQGAVEKLF
TRBV10-3	TRBJ2-1	AIMTEIEQF
TRBV7-8	TRBJ2-1	ASSLDDGAGDEQF
TRBV6-2/TRBV6-3	TRBJ1-2	ASSYLGPTNYGYT
TRBV7-2	TRBJ2-7	ASRGIGTSGSSYEQY
TRBV5-1	TRBJ2-3	ASRTGATDTQY
TRBV9	TRBJ2-7	ASSVSQLAGDEQY
TRBV5-1	TRBJ2-7	ASSSTVRTSGSEQY
TRBV27	TRBJ1-6	ASAGGQGRNSPLH
TRBV7-3	TRBJ2-3	ASSRAGVTYTDTQY
TRBV6-1	TRBJ2-7	ATTRTSKSEQY
TRBV5-1	TRBJ2-1	ASSLSQRNEQF
TRBV7-6	TRBJ2-2	ASSRTGSGTGELF
TRBV5-1	TRBJ2-1	ASSLSGTGALRSYNEQF
TRBV4-3	TRBJ2-6	ASTPGLATTGANVLT
TRBV5-5	TRBJ2-7	ASSFFGGYEQY
TRBV15	TRBJ2-7	ATSASLGTVGY
TRBV20-1	TRBJ2-7	SASGGWPYEQY
TRBV7-2	TRBJ2-6	ASSLAGTGGANVLT
TRBV7-7	TRBJ2-3	ASSVRFGDTQY
TRBV10-3	TRBJ1-2	AISGHEGYT
TRBV6-2/TRBV6-3	TRBJ2-3	ASSHQRQEAGRADTQY
TRBV7-9	TRBJ2-7	ASSSLEADSSYEQY
TRBV5-1	TRBJ2-1	ASSLWDGSGNEQF
TRBV4-3	TRBJ1-2	ASSQENKPPRAGYGYT
TRBV6-2/TRBV6-3	TRBJ1-2	ASSSLTGSYGYT
TRBV25-1	TRBJ2-1	ASSAQQGRYNEQF
TRBV7-2	TRBJ2-7	ASSPRTRAYEQY
TRBV7-8	TRBJ2-7	ASSLATGAYEQY
TRBV5-1	TRBJ2-1	ASSYSGDSYNEQF
TRBV6-5	TRBJ2-1	ASSYWQGEQF
TRBV7-8	TRBJ2-2	ASSWGQGGTGELF
TRBV5-4	TRBJ2-1	ASSLFPGRESNEQF
TRBV12-3/TRBV12-4	TRBJ2-1	ASSLSRSIYNEQF
TRBV10-3	TRBJ2-1	AISEARLAEYNEQF
TRBV5-1	TRBJ1-1	ASRAAATDTEAF
TRBV15	TRBJ2-1	ATSRGTFYNEQF
TRBV5-1	TRBJ2-2	ASSLTSPTNTGELF
TRBV3-1	TRBJ2-3	ASSQPQGATQY
TRBV11-2	TRBJ2-1	ASSRGGANEQF
TRBV7-9	TRBJ2-7	ASSLGGEVVHEQY
TRBV20-1	TRBJ2-3	SARSGGADTQY
TRBV6-2/TRBV6-3	TRBJ1-1	ASSLYRATGTEAF
TRBV29-1	TRBJ2-7	SVLSRDRGTYEQY
TRBV14	TRBJ2-1	ASSPYRQGGSNEQF
TRBV7-2	TRBJ2-7	ASSLDYFGGYEQY
TRBV7-9	TRBJ1-2	ASSLPSGLGGYT
TRBV28	TRBJ1-4	ASSSRGGNEKLF
TRBV9	TRBJ2-5	ASTKGGAQLETQY